The entry below describes one T cell receptor (beta chain). The CDR3 has 16 residues. V lost 4 bases, J lost 3 bases, and 7 bases stayed unmatched. In germline, CDR1 is SGHRS, CDR2 YFSETQ. This sample stems from a study of T cells in Graves' hyperthyroidism and ophthalmopathy. What was amplified from RNA transcripts were TCR beta CDR3 regions. The TCR CDR3 first-round RT-PCR relied on the HTBI primer set. TCRdb re-called the multiplex PCR reads through MiXCR, storing one row per CDR3 protein. The table includes around 720,000 distinct CDR3 sequences, 35% detected once. Sample: blood. V usage is TRBV5-1 and J usage is TRBJ2-2; 9 positions match TRBD1. The TCR comes from a woman aged 40 to 55 with Graves' hyperthyroidism. The CDR3, as DNA: TGCGCCAGCAGCGAACAGGGGGCCAAGGACACCGGGGAGCTGTTTTTT. Residues: CASSEQGAKDTGELFF.